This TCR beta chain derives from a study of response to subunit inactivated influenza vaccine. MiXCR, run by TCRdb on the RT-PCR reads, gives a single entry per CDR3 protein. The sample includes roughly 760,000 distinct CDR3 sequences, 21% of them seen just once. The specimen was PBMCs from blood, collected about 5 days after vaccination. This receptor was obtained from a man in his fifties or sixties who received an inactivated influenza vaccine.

DNA for the CDR3: TGTGCCAGCAGCTTACCCCGGGACAGGGAAGAGACCCAGTACTTC. Encoded protein: CASSLPRDREETQYF. This chain uses TRBV7-8 with TRBJ2-5; 9 bases match TRBD1. The ends lost 2 bases at V and 3 bases at J; junction bases unmatched: 4. This CDR3 has 15 residues. Per the germline V gene, CDR1 is SGHVS and CDR2 is FQNEAQ.